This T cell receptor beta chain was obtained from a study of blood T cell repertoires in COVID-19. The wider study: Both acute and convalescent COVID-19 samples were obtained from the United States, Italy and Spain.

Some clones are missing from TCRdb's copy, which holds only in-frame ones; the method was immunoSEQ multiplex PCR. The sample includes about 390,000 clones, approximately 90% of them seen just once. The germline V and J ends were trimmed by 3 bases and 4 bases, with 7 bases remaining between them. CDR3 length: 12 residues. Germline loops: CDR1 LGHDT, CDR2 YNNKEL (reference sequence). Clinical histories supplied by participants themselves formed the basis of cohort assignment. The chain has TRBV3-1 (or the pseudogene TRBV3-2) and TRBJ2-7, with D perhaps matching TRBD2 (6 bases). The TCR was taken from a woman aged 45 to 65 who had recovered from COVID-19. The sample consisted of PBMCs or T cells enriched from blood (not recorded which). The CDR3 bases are TGTGCCAGCAGCCACCGGGGGTACGAGCAGTACTTC. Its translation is CASSHRGYEQYF.